This is a list of T cell receptor beta chains from one sample in a study of blood T cell repertoires in COVID-19. Here immunoSEQ multiplex PCR was the method, and the copy in TCRdb shows in-frame clones only, minus some. The data hold 84,000 or so clones, with 85% observed a single time. The sample was peripheral blood. These receptors came from a man of 80 years or more with active or convalescent COVID-19. The CDR3 runs from the conserved cysteine through the conserved F or W. A D gene is named only where the DNA matches it firmly. The size of a clone is reported for some rows only, either as once, few or many, or as a class for expanded clones.

V,J,size,D,CDR3,DNA
TRBV5-1,TRBJ1-2,.,.,CASSLAEYRASRYGYTF,TGCGCCAGCAGCTTGGCCGAATACAGGGCCTCTCGGTATGGCTACACCTTC
TRBV5-1,TRBJ1-5,.,.,CASSWQGSQPQHF,TGCGCCAGCAGCTGGCAGGGGAGTCAGCCCCAGCATTTT
TRBV5-6,TRBJ2-1,.,.,CASSLDREQQFF,TGTGCCAGCAGCCTGGACCGGGAGCAGCAGTTCTTC
TRBV5-6,TRBJ1-2,.,TRBD1,CASSGGTAFNYGYTF,TGTGCCAGCAGCGGGGGGACAGCATTTAACTATGGCTACACCTTC
TRBV5-1,TRBJ2-3,.,TRBD1,CASSLAGTGPLTDTQYF,TGCGCCAGCAGCTTGGCCGGGACAGGACCCCTCACAGATACGCAGTATTTT
TRBV9,TRBJ1-6,few,TRBD1,CASSATGNNSPLHF,TGTGCCAGCAGCGCGACAGGGAATAATTCACCCCTCCACTTT
TRBV7-3,TRBJ2-5,.,TRBD1,CASSSGRGQETQYF,TGTGCCAGCAGCTCAGGCAGGGGGCAAGAGACCCAGTACTTC
TRBV11-2,TRBJ2-1,once,TRBD1,CASRKPGQGIINEQFF,TGTGCCAGCAGGAAGCCGGGACAGGGAATAATCAATGAGCAGTTCTTC
TRBV10-3,TRBJ1-5,once,.,CAISRNGRAGQPQHF,TGTGCCATCAGTCGGAACGGCAGGGCGGGACAGCCCCAGCATTTT
TRBV11-3,TRBJ2-3,.,TRBD2,CASSLEVRGVGTDTQYF,TGTGCCAGCAGCTTAGAGGTTCGGGGGGTCGGCACAGATACGCAGTATTTT
TRBV18,TRBJ2-5,.,.,CASSPSLSTQYF,TGTGCCAGCTCACCATCATTGTCGACCCAGTACTTC
TRBV30,TRBJ1-2,.,TRBD1,CAWSVGGQDYGYTF,TGTGCCTGGAGTGTGGGGGGACAGGACTATGGCTACACCTTC
TRBV3-1/TRBV3-2,TRBJ2-3,.,TRBD2,CASSQGRGRGLATPTQYF,TGTGCCAGCAGCCAAGGACGAGGTCGGGGACTAGCGACCCCTACGCAGTATTTT
TRBV5-4,TRBJ2-5,.,TRBD1,CASSLDRGRETQYF,TGTGCCAGCAGCTTGGACAGGGGACGTGAGACCCAGTACTTC
TRBV21-1,TRBJ2-4,.,.,CASSRGGEGRSVGNIQYF,TGTGCCAGCAGCCGAGGGGGGGAGGGGCGCTCCGTTGGTAACATTCAGTACTTC
TRBV4-1,TRBJ1-5,.,TRBD1,CASSQAQGTNQPQHF,TGCGCCAGCAGCCAGGCACAGGGGACCAATCAGCCCCAGCATTTT
TRBV5-4,TRBJ1-1,.,.,CASSPARDTMNTEAFF,TGTGCCAGCAGCCCGGCCCGGGACACGATGAACACTGAAGCTTTCTTT
TRBV5-1,TRBJ1-5,once,TRBD1,CASSLQGDQPQHF,TGCGCCAGCAGCTTGCAGGGGGATCAGCCCCAGCATTTT
TRBV18,TRBJ2-3,.,TRBD1,CASSQHQGQASTDTQYF,TGTGCCAGCTCCCAACACCAGGGACAGGCTAGCACAGATACGCAGTATTTT